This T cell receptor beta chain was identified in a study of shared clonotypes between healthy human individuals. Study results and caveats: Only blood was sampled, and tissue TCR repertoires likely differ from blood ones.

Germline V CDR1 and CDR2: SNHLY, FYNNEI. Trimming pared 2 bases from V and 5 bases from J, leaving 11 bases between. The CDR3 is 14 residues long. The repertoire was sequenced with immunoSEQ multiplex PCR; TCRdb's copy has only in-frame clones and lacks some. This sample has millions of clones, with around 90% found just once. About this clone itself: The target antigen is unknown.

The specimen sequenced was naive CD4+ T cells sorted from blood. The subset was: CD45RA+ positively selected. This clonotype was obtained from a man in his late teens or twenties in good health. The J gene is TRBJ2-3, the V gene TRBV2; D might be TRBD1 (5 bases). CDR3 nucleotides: TGTGCCAGCAGTGAATTCTATACAGGAGATACGCAGTATTTT. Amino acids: CASSEFYTGDTQYF. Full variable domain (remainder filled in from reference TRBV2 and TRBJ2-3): EPEVTQTPSHQVTQMGQEVILRCVPISNHLYFYWYRQILGQKVEFLVSFYNNEISEKSEIFDDQFSVERPDGSNFTLKIRSTKLEDSAMYFCASSEFYTGDTQYFGPGTRLTVL.